Each of the 5 T cell receptor beta chains below was sequenced from the same sample in a study of spatial heterogeneity in lung cancer (dated by TCRdb to about 2019). The sample's time point label, in plain terms: sample taken at primary tumor resection. The library came from 5' RACE. Sequenced on a NextSeq 500. TCRdb trimmed the raw reads at Q25, called clones with MiXCR and kept productive beta chains. Rows merge per CDR3 protein into single entries with the most common DNA and genes. For this sample there are about 5,800 distinct CDR3 sequences; less than 15% appear just once. The ten largest clones represent 20% of the sample. This sample comprised normal lung tissue next to the tumor, obtained at surgery. These receptors were obtained from a female donor with early-stage non-small cell lung cancer.

This clonotype is categorized as medium-sized (0.01 to 0.1%). The genes are TRBV29-1 and TRBJ2-2; no definite D call. Between the trimmed V and J ends, which lost 4 bases and 6 bases, there was a span of 3 bases. The germline V gene encodes CDR1 SQVTM and CDR2 ANQGSEA. CDR3 length: 10 amino acids. CDR3 DNA: TGCAGCGTTGTATCCGGGGAGCTGTTTTTT. Protein sequence: CSVVSGELFF.

There are a few counts of this clonotype. This chain connects TRBV4-3 to TRBJ1-5; D ambiguous. Trimming cost V 1 base and J 7 bases, with 11 bases left between them. Germline assignment: CDR1 LGHNA and CDR2 YSLEER. CDR3 length: 14 amino acids. The CDR3 is CASSQVGYRQPQHF. In DNA, the CDR3 is TGCGCCAGCAGCCAAGTGGGGTATCGCCAGCCCCAGCATTTT.

The J gene is TRBJ2-3, the V gene TRBV20-1; 7 bases are shared with TRBD2. The CDR3 is 14 amino acids. The V gene end was trimmed by 0 bases and the J gene end by 5 bases; junction bases not matched to a gene: 5. Germline V lookup: CDR1 DFQATT, CDR2 SNEGSKA (reference sequence). This CDR3 reads CSARDPAGKDTQYF. For the CDR3, the DNA is TGCAGTGCTAGAGATCCAGCGGGAAAAGATACGCAGTATTTT.

This clonotype is medium-sized within its sample. The chain couples TRBV12-3 or TRBV12-4 to TRBJ2-3; D gene ambiguous. This CDR3 has 14 residues. V lost 6 bases to trimming and J lost 4 bases, with 14 bases between them. DNA of the CDR3: TGTGCCAGCAGCCCCCCGGTATCATCAGATACGCAGTATTTT. As protein: CASSPPVSSDTQYF.

A few counts support this clonotype. This chain connects TRBV7-2 to TRBJ1-4, with a tentative D call TRBD1 (5 bases). CDR3 size: 15 residues. V lost 1 base to trimming and J lost 6 bases, with 12 bases between them. Germline V lookup: CDR1 SGHTA, CDR2 FQGNSA. CDR3 in DNA: TGTGCCAGCAGCTTAGTTGCGGGGGTAGATGAAAAACTGTTTTTT. Amino acids: CASSLVAGVDEKLFF.